This TCR beta chain emerged from a study of cytomegalovirus exposure and HLA in healthy donors. Study in general: In a previous analysis, more than 90 million unique TCR beta sequences were found from 150 million to 200 million T cells.

The study ran its PCR with 60 Vbeta and 13 Jbeta primers. Only in-frame clones appear in the TCRdb table, and some are missing; sequencing was by immunoSEQ multiplex PCR. Of hundreds of thousands of clones in the sample, just under 85% were seen once. General study points: Certain sequence variants were highly shared and formed a cluster, and this cluster was likely a sequencing artifact. As a later analysis showed, several of the most significant clusters appeared to be linked to common viral pathogens. Whilst most TCR sequences proved rare, a subset of public TCRs occurred across many donors.

Points on this clone: The target antigen is unknown.

What was sequenced was PBMCs. This TCR was recovered from a woman in her thirties or forties in good health and CMV-seronegative.

The CDR3 DNA follows: TGTGCCAGCAGCTTAACAAGTCAGGGCACCGGGGAGCTGTTTTTT. Its protein product is CASSLTSQGTGELFF. The chain recombines TRBV7-3 with TRBJ2-2, with TRBD1 as a possible D gene (5 bases). V was shortened by 0 bases and J by 4 bases, with 9 bases between the two germline ends. The CDR3 extends over 15 amino acids. Per the germline V gene, CDR1 is SGHTA and CDR2 is FQGTGA. Based on the CDR3 plus reference TRBV7-3 and TRBJ2-2, the full variable domain is GAGVSQTPSNKVTEKGKYVELRCDPISGHTALYWYRQSLGQGPEFLIYFQGTGAADDSGLPNDRFFAVRPEGSVSTLKIQRTERGDSAVYLCASSLTSQGTGELFFGEGSRLTVL.